The 25 T cell receptor beta chains below all came from one sample that was sequenced in a study of shared clonotypes between healthy human individuals. Positively selected for CCR7, the CD45RO-negative cells used as naive CD8 cells excluded terminally differentiated effector memory CD45RA+ cells. Using immunoSEQ multiplex PCR, the repertoire was profiled, and TCRdb retains in-frame clones only, with some absent. The sample lists around 600,000 clones, 85% to 95% seen once, with over 0.09% in the top ten. Source material: naive CD8+ T cells sorted from blood. These TCRs come from a woman aged 30 to 39 in good health.

As concerns this clone: The identical CDR3 is also encoded by other nucleotide sequences in the sample. This sequence joins TRBV27 and TRBJ2-7, with 14 bases fitting TRBD2. The trim removed 4 bases at V and 5 bases at J, leaving 4 bases unmatched. The CDR3 sequence is 15 residues long. Germline CDR1 reads MNHEY; CDR2 reads SMNVEV (reference sequence). CDR3 loop: CASSSGTSGRNEQYF. The CDR3 DNA follows: TGTGCCAGCAGTTCTGGGACTAGCGGGAGAAACGAGCAGTACTTC.

The J gene is TRBJ2-5, the V gene TRBV28, with D perhaps matching TRBD1 or TRBD2 (5 bases each). TRBJ2-7 matches the DNA end more closely, so the J call is doubtful. This CDR3 region has 12 residues. In germline, CDR1 is MDHEN, CDR2 SYDVKM. The CDR3 region has the DNA TGTGCCAGCTTGGGGACGAACTACGAGCAGTACTTC. It is translated as CASLGTNYEQYF.

The chain has TRBV6-5 and TRBJ2-1; D possibly corresponds to TRBD2 (6 bases). The CDR3 is 12 amino acids. V dropped 2 bases and J dropped 9 bases, with 8 bases sitting between them. Germline values: CDR1 MNHEY, CDR2 SVGAGI. CDR3 nucleotide sequence: TGTGCCAGCAGTTACGCGCGGGGTGAGCAGTTCTTC. Its translation is CASSYARGEQFF.

This chain joins TRBV9 and TRBJ2-3, with TRBD2 identical over 11 bases. V dropped 4 bases and J dropped 2; count of bases not matched to a gene: 6. The germline V gene encodes CDR1 SGDLS and CDR2 YYNGEE. This CDR3 has 16 amino acids. The CDR3 bases are TGTGCCAGCAGCTCCGGACTAGCGGGTTTCACAGATACGCAGTATTTT. The encoded protein is CASSSGLAGFTDTQYF.

The chain is built from TRBV5-4 and TRBJ2-7, with 9 bases that match TRBD2. CDR1 is SGHNT, CDR2 YYREEE, per germline (reference sequence). This CDR3 comprises 16 residues. The V and J ends lost 5 bases and 7 bases, in that order; junction bases with no gene match: 16. Here the CDR3 DNA reads TGTGCCAGCAGGGTCTTGGGCGGGAGGGAGGCGGAAGAGCAGTACTTC. Amino acids: CASRVLGGREAEEQYF.

The V call is TRBV13, the J call TRBJ1-5, with D possibly TRBD1 on 5 matching bases. Per germline, CDR1 PRHDT and CDR2 FYEKMQ (reference sequence). Trimming left V 2 bases short and J 4 bases short, with 9 bases between. CDR3 size: 14 residues. The CDR3 sequence is CASSLFGGNQPQHF. The CDR3 coding sequence is TGTGCCAGCAGCTTATTCGGGGGGAATCAGCCCCAGCATTTT.

This clone was counted between two and nine times. The chain recombines TRBV9 with TRBJ1-1; D might be TRBD1 (5 bases). Germline loops: CDR1 SGDLS, CDR2 YYNGEE. Trimming cost V 2 bases and J 4 bases, with 15 bases left between them. The CDR3 runs 15 residues. The CDR3 protein is CASSVDPGGSTEAFF. The CDR3 DNA follows: TGTGCCAGCAGCGTGGACCCCGGGGGTAGCACTGAAGCTTTCTTT. Looking up the rest from reference TRBV9 and TRBJ1-1 gives the full variable domain: DSGVTQTPKHLITATGQRVTLRCSPRSGDLSVYWYQQSLDQGLQFLIQYYNGEERAKGNILERFSAQQFPDLHSELNLSSLELGDSALYFCASSVDPGGSTEAFFGQGTRLTVV.

A single count supports this clone. The chain is built from TRBV19 and TRBJ2-1, with TRBD2 matching 10 bases. CDR1 and CDR2 (germline): LNHDA, SQIVND (reference sequence). The CDR3 loop spans 17 amino acids. V was clipped by 3 bases and J by 2 bases; unmatched bases: 7. The CDR3 nucleotides are TGTGCCAGTAGTATCACTAGCGGGGTCCCTACCTACAATGAGCAGTTCTTC. Protein: CASSITSGVPTYNEQFF.

The J gene is TRBJ2-5, the V gene TRBV27; D is uncertain. Matching the DNA end better, TRBJ2-7 makes the J call doubtful. This CDR3 has 14 amino acids. The germline V gene has CDR1 MNHEY and CDR2 SMNVEV (reference sequence). The CDR3 loop reads CASSPPGAHYEQYF. The CDR3 region has the DNA TGTGCCAGCAGTCCCCCGGGCGCACACTACGAGCAGTACTTC.

The chain carries TRBV10-1 and TRBJ1-1; no firm D call. V was pared by 0 bases and J by 5 bases, with 16 bases between. The CDR3 consists of 16 residues. Germline values: CDR1 WNHNN, CDR2 SYGVQD (reference sequence). The CDR3 sequence is CASSESAPGSRTEAFF. As DNA, the CDR3 is TGCGCCAGCAGTGAGTCGGCACCTGGGAGTCGGACTGAAGCTTTCTTT.

The chain carries TRBV7-9 and TRBJ2-7, with TRBD1 matching over 7 bases. With V trimmed by 5 bases and J by 6 bases, 7 bases remained unmatched. From germline, CDR1 is SEHNR and CDR2 FQNEAQ (reference sequence). The CDR3 length is 13 residues. The CDR3 region is CASSNPTGTEQYF. The DNA for the CDR3 is TGTGCCAGCAGCAATCCGACAGGGACCGAGCAGTACTTC. Variable domain in full (rest from reference TRBV7-9 and TRBJ2-7): DTGVSQNPRHKITKRGQNVTFRCDPISEHNRLYWYRQTLGQGPEFLTYFQNEAQLEKSRLLSDRFSAERPKGSFSTLEIQRTEQGDSAMYLCASSNPTGTEQYFGPGTRLTVT.

This clone was seen a handful of times. This rearrangement joins TRBV5-1 to TRBJ1-1; the D is unclear. V was cut by 5 bases and J by 0 bases, with 8 bases left in between. This CDR3 comprises 13 residues. Germline V gene sequence: CDR1 SGHRS, CDR2 YFSETQ. The CDR3 spells CASSGGLNTEAFF. Written as DNA, the CDR3 is TGCGCCAGCAGTGGAGGCCTGAACACTGAAGCTTTCTTT.

The chain is built from TRBV5-4 and TRBJ2-3, with D possibly being TRBD2 (6 bases). This CDR3 has 11 residues. Germline loops: CDR1 SGHNT, CDR2 YYREEE (reference sequence). CDR3 coding DNA: TGTGCTTCAGTGGGGGGAGATACGCAGTATTTT. This sequence encodes CASVGGDTQYF.

J is TRBJ2-5 and V is TRBV7-9; TRBD1 might be the D (5 bases). CDR1 is SEHNR and CDR2 is FQNEAQ in the germline V gene (reference sequence). This CDR3 has 13 amino acids. Trimming cost V 8 bases and J 5 bases, with 15 bases left between them. CDR3 coding DNA: TGTGCCAGCGATAAGGGGTCGCCCGAGACCCAGTACTTC. This gives the protein CASDKGSPETQYF.

V and J are TRBV4-1 and TRBJ2-7; 7 nucleotides line up with TRBD1. The J segment lost 6 bases and the V segment lost 1 base, leaving 9 bases of the junction unmatched. Per germline, CDR1 MGHRA and CDR2 YSYEKL. This CDR3 comprises 15 residues. In nucleotides, the CDR3 is TGCGCCAGCAGCCAAGGCTTCAGGGGGAGTGGCGAGCAGTACTTC. Translating it yields CASSQGFRGSGEQYF.

The chain links TRBV5-4 to TRBJ2-7; D is possibly TRBD2 (6 bases). Deletions cut 2 bases from V and 5 bases from J, with 17 bases between. The germline V gene has CDR1 SGHNT and CDR2 YYREEE (reference sequence). This CDR3 is built from 15 residues. The CDR3 spells CASSLKFGSANEQYF. As DNA, the CDR3 is TGTGCCAGCAGCTTAAAGTTCGGGAGTGCGAACGAGCAGTACTTC.

This sequence joins TRBV28 and TRBJ2-7, with D perhaps matching TRBD1 or TRBD2 (6 bases each). CDR3 length equals 17 residues. Germline CDR1 reads MDHEN; CDR2 reads SYDVKM. With 4 bases removed from V and 7 bases from J, the gap between germline ends came to 26 bases. The DNA for the CDR3 is TGTGCCAGCAGTTCTCCCCAAGCATTCAAGGGGGGCCCTGAGCAGTACTTC. This encodes CASSSPQAFKGGPEQYF.

The CDR3 loop is CASSSQAEAFF. DNA for the CDR3: TGTGCCAGCAGCTCGCAGGCTGAAGCTTTCTTT. The chain carries TRBV5-4 and TRBJ1-1; D call uncertain. CDR3 length equals 11 residues. Germline lookup yields CDR1 SGHNT and CDR2 YYREEE (reference sequence). V lost 3 bases, J lost 6 bases, and 6 bases lay in between. The complete variable domain, with remaining parts taken from reference TRBV5-4 and TRBJ1-1, reads ETGVTQSPTHLIKTRGQQVTLRCSSQSGHNTVSWYQQALGQGPQFIFQYYREEENGRGNFPPRFSGLQFPNYSSELNVNALELDDSALYLCASSSQAEAFFGQGTRLTVV.

V is TRBV5-1 and J is TRBJ2-1; tentatively, D is TRBD2 (5 bases). With 0 bases removed from V and 4 bases from J, the gap between germline ends came to 8 bases. Per the germline V gene, CDR1 is SGHRS and CDR2 is YFSETQ. The CDR3 spans 14 residues. The DNA for the CDR3 is TGCGCCAGCAGCTTGGAAGCGGATTACAATGAGCAGTTCTTC. As protein: CASSLEADYNEQFF. The entire variable domain, with the rest obtained from reference TRBV5-1 and TRBJ2-1, is as follows: KAGVTQTPRYLIKTRGQQVTLSCSPISGHRSVSWYQQTPGQGLQFLFEYFSETQRNKGNFPGRFSGRQFSNSRSEMNVSTLELGDSALYLCASSLEADYNEQFFGPGTRLTVL.

The rearrangement joins TRBV30 to TRBJ1-2, with D maybe TRBD1 (5 bases). The CDR3 loop spans 13 amino acids. Deletions cut 5 bases from V and 7 bases from J, with 17 bases between. CDR1 is GTSNPN and CDR2 is SVGIG in the germline V gene (reference sequence). The CDR3 spells CAWFGTSVGGYTF. The CDR3 DNA reads as TGTGCCTGGTTTGGGACTTCAGTCGGTGGCTACACCTTC.

The chain combines TRBV6-1 with TRBJ2-5; no firm D call. This CDR3 comprises 14 residues. V dropped 7 bases and J dropped 5 bases, with 17 bases sitting between them. Germline values: CDR1 MNHNS, CDR2 SASEGT. CDR3 loop: CASTSASLAETQYF. The CDR3 nucleotides read TGTGCCAGCACCTCCGCAAGTTTAGCTGAGACCCAGTACTTC.

Concerning this clone: The sample has other DNA sequences that encode this CDR3 too. The chain joins TRBV27 to TRBJ1-2; D unresolved. Germline V CDR1 and CDR2: MNHEY, SMNVEV (reference sequence). V lost 2 bases, J lost 2 bases, and 6 bases lay in between. This CDR3 has 13 residues. CDR3 residues: CASSLGQNYGYTF. CDR3 DNA: TGTGCCAGCAGTTTAGGGCAGAACTATGGCTACACCTTC.

The chain is built from TRBV7-8 and TRBJ2-7, with a tentative D call TRBD2 (5 bases). CDR1 is SGHVS, CDR2 FQNEAQ, per germline. The CDR3 loop spans 14 amino acids. Between the trimmed V and J ends, which lost 5 bases and 2 bases, there was a span of 13 bases. The CDR3 coding sequence is TGTGCCAGCAGCGACGGACCCGGGGCCTACGAGCAGTACTTC. This sequence encodes CASSDGPGAYEQYF.

This chain joins TRBV9 and TRBJ2-1, with D maybe TRBD2 (5 bases). This CDR3 region has 14 residues. In germline, CDR1 is SGDLS, CDR2 YYNGEE. The V gene lost 0 bases and the J gene lost 9 bases, with 13 bases spanning the gap. The CDR3: CASSVGGLLGEQFF. CDR3 sequence (DNA): TGTGCCAGCAGCGTAGGTGGACTGCTCGGTGAGCAGTTCTTC.

This clone showed up just once. The gene calls are TRBV27 and TRBJ2-2; no clear D. The CDR3 extends over 14 amino acids. V was clipped by 3 bases and J by 1 base, with 6 bases between them. Looked up from germline, CDR1 is MNHEY and CDR2 is SMNVEV (reference sequence). CDR3 amino acids: CASSFALNTGELFF. The CDR3 DNA follows: TGTGCCAGCAGTTTCGCCTTGAACACCGGGGAGCTGTTTTTT.